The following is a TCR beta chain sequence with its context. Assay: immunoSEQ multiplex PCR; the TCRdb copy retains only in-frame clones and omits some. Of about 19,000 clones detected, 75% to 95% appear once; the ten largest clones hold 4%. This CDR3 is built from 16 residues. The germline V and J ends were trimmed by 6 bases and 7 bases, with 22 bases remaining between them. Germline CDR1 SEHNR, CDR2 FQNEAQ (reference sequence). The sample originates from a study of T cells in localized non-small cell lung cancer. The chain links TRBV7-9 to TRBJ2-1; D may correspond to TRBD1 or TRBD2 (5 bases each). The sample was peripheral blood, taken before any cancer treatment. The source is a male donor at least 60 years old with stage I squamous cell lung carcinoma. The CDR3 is CASSYQRGSLRNEQFF. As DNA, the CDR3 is TGTGCCAGCAGTTACCAACGGGGCAGCTTAAGGAATGAGCAGTTCTTC. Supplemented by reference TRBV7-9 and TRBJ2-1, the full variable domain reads DTGVSQNPRHKITKRGQNVTFRCDPISEHNRLYWYRQTLGQGPEFLTYFQNEAQLEKSRLLSDRFSAERPKGSFSTLEIQRTEQGDSAMYLCASSYQRGSLRNEQFFGPGTRLTVL.